This T cell receptor beta chain was found in a study of T-cell reconstitution after alpha-beta-depleted transplantation in children. Whole-study results and caveats: By about two months after transplant, alpha-beta T cells reportedly arose from several hundred graft clones that had expanded. A year had passed since transplant, and T-cell counts and diversity by then came mostly from newly produced T cells.

Worth noting for this clonotype: What it binds is unknown.

In germline, CDR1 is DFQATT, CDR2 SNEGSKA (reference sequence). With V trimmed by 6 bases and J by 2 bases, 7 bases remained unmatched. The CDR3 covers 14 residues. A library of TCRbeta sequences, prepared with unique molecular identifiers, was generated. TCRdb used MiXCR to reprocess the PCR reads, holding one entry per CDR3 protein. This sample has about 980,000 distinct CDR3 sequences, with around 30% found just once. Sample: PBMCs, mostly from graft donor cells, taken 360 days after TCRalphabeta/CD19-depleted stem cell transplant. This chain links TRBV20-1 with TRBJ2-5, with 9 positions matching TRBD1. The source is a boy under three years old who had a stem cell transplant for SCID, so the T cells may come from the graft donor. The CDR3 DNA reads TGCAGTGCGCTAGCCGGGACAGGGCAAGAGACCCAGTACTTC. It specifies CSALAGTGQETQYF.